One sample yielded the 4 T cell receptor beta chains listed below, sequenced in a study of blood T cell repertoires in COVID-19. Sequencing used immunoSEQ multiplex PCR; TCRdb keeps in-frame clones, though not all of them. In the table there are about 530,000 clones, less than 90% of which are singletons. Sequenced material: peripheral blood. These receptor sequences come from a woman aged 45-59 years with COVID-19, enrolled during active disease.

The chain recombines TRBV29-1 with TRBJ1-4; 10 nucleotides line up with TRBD1. Losses at the gene ends were 5 bases for V and 7 bases for J; bases not matched to a gene: 10. The CDR3 sequence is 15 residues long. Germline lookup yields CDR1 SQVTM and CDR2 ANQGSEA. The DNA of the CDR3 is TGCAGCGTTAAGACAGGGGGCAGCCGGGGTGAAAAACTGTTTTTT. As protein: CSVKTGGSRGEKLFF.

The chain links TRBV7-8 to TRBJ1-2; D is ambiguous. Germline V gives CDR1 SGHVS, CDR2 FQNEAQ. The V and J ends lost 5 bases and 6 bases respectively, with 13 bases between them. There are 13 residues in the CDR3. In DNA, the CDR3 is TGTGCCAGCAGCGCTACCACTCCCGATGGCTACACCTTC. Translating gives CASSATTPDGYTF. Based on the CDR3 plus reference TRBV7-8 and TRBJ1-2, the full variable domain is GAGVSQSPRYKVAKRGQDVALRCDPISGHVSLFWYQQALGQGPEFLTYFQNEAQLDKSGLPSDRFFAERPEGSVSTLKIQRTQQEDSAVYLCASSATTPDGYTFGSGTRLTVV.

The rearrangement joins TRBV13 to TRBJ2-3; D may be TRBD1 (5 bases). V was pared by 5 bases and J by 6 bases, with 12 bases between. Germline-derived CDR1 and CDR2 are PRHDT and FYEKMQ (reference sequence). This CDR3 contains 13 residues. DNA of the CDR3: TGTGCCAGCAGCGACAGCGCGGTGGATACGCAGTATTTT. Its protein is CASSDSAVDTQYF.

DNA for the CDR3: TGTGCCAGCAGCCCCACGGGACTAGCGGGGGGTCCGAACACCGGGGAGCTGTTTTTT. It codes for CASSPTGLAGGPNTGELFF. The rearrangement uses TRBV7-2 and TRBJ2-2; 15 bases align to TRBD2. The germline V gene encodes CDR1 SGHTA and CDR2 FQGNSA. V lost 5 bases and J lost 0; bases outside the gene matches: 7. This CDR3 has 19 amino acids.